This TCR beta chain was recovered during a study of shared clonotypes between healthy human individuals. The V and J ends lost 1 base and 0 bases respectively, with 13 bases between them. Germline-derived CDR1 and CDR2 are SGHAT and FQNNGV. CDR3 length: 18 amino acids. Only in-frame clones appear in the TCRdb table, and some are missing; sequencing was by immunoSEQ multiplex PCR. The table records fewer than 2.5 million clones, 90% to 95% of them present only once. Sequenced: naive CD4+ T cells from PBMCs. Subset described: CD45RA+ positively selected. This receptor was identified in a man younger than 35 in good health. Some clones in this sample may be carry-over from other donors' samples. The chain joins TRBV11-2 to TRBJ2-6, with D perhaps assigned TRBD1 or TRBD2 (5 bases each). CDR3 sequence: CASSLGWDLSSGANVLTF. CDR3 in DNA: TGTGCCAGCAGCTTAGGATGGGACCTTAGCTCTGGGGCCAACGTCCTGACTTTC.